The 26 T cell receptor beta chains given below trace back to one sample, sequenced in a study of blood T cell repertoires in COVID-19. The protocol was immunoSEQ multiplex PCR, while the TCRdb copy is restricted to in-frame clones and leaves out a portion. Here the sample spans about 330,000 clones, roughly nine tenths being singletons. What was sequenced was PBMCs or T cells enriched from blood (not recorded which). These receptor sequences come from a woman aged 30 to 39 who had recovered from COVID-19.

The V gene is TRBV3-1 (or the pseudogene TRBV3-2), the J gene TRBJ2-1; TRBD2 is a possible D gene (5 bases). The ends were cut back, 6 bases at V and 10 bases at J, with 19 bases in the middle. The CDR3 has 14 amino acids. Germline values: CDR1 LGHDT, CDR2 YNNKEL (reference sequence). CDR3 bases: TGTGCCAGCAGACCGTTTGGACTTGTTGGGGAGCAGTTCTTC. Translation: CASRPFGLVGEQFF.

The chain joins TRBV7-2 to TRBJ1-3; D remains ambiguous. The CDR3 is 16 amino acids. The ends were cut back, 5 bases at V and 4 bases at J, with 18 bases in the middle. CDR1 is SGHTA, CDR2 FQGNSA, per germline. The CDR3 here is CASSPFDPGEGNTIYF. The CDR3 bases are TGTGCCAGCAGCCCCTTTGATCCCGGAGAAGGAAACACCATATATTTT.

The chain uses TRBV28 and TRBJ1-6, with TRBD1 matching over 7 bases. From germline, CDR1 is MDHEN and CDR2 SYDVKM. V shed 5 bases and J 2 bases; nucleotides not matched to a gene: 6. The CDR3 totals 16 residues. CDR3 in DNA: TGTGCCAGCAGTAGTCCGGGACAGACCTATAATTCACCCCTCCACTTT. Amino acids: CASSSPGQTYNSPLHF.

The chain uses TRBV6-5 and TRBJ2-5, with 8 bases lining up with TRBD2. The CDR3 consists of 15 residues. The trim removed 6 bases at V and 4 bases at J, leaving 10 bases unmatched. CDR1 and CDR2 from the germline V gene are MNHEY and SVGAGI. CDR3 amino acids: CASSHLVSGVETQYF. The CDR3 nucleotides are TGTGCCAGCAGCCACCTGGTTAGCGGGGTAGAGACCCAGTACTTC.

This clone has only a few counts. This sequence joins TRBV3-1 (or the pseudogene TRBV3-2) and TRBJ2-7; D is possibly TRBD1 (6 bases). The germline V gene encodes CDR1 LGHDT and CDR2 YNNKEL (reference sequence). The CDR3 has 14 residues. The V and J ends lost 4 bases and 6 bases respectively, with 16 bases between them. The CDR3 DNA reads as TGTGCCAGCAGCCCCCGACAGGCTCCGGGCGAGCAGTACTTC. It codes for CASSPRQAPGEQYF.

The J gene is TRBJ1-5, the V gene TRBV12-3 or TRBV12-4, with no clear D. This CDR3 region has 13 residues. Trimming removed 3 bases from V and 7 bases from J, with 10 bases in between. In DNA form, the CDR3 reads TGTGCCAGCAGTTTGAAGGGAGACCAGCCCCAGCATTTT. As protein: CASSLKGDQPQHF.

The chain couples TRBV5-5 to TRBJ1-4; D may be TRBD1 (6 bases). The germline CDR1 and CDR2 sequences are SGHKS and YYEKEE (reference sequence). CDR3 size: 15 residues. V was cut by 1 base and J by 7 bases, with 14 bases left in between. The CDR3 here is CASSLSGGLAEKLFF. CDR3 DNA sequence: TGTGCCAGCAGCTTGTCCGGGGGGCTAGCTGAAAAACTGTTTTTT.

CDR3 in amino acids: CASQQGYEQYF. The CDR3 DNA is TGTGCCAGCCAACAGGGCTACGAGCAGTACTTC. This sequence joins TRBV19 and TRBJ2-7; TRBD1 might be the D (6 bases). V lost 9 bases, J lost 3 bases, and 9 bases lay in between. This CDR3 spans 11 amino acids. CDR1 and CDR2 from the germline V gene are LNHDA and SQIVND (reference sequence).

The V and J genes are TRBV16 and TRBJ2-3; TRBD2 agrees at 10 bases. This CDR3 spans 18 amino acids. In germline, CDR1 is KGHSY, CDR2 FQNENV. The J segment lost 2 bases and the V segment lost 3 bases, leaving 11 bases of the junction unmatched. The CDR3 loop is CASSHSESGLAATDTQYF. The CDR3 DNA is TGTGCCAGCAGCCATTCCGAGAGTGGACTAGCGGCCACAGATACGCAGTATTTT.

This clone occurred once. The rearrangement joins TRBV6-2 or TRBV6-3 to TRBJ1-2; D remains unclear. The CDR3 runs to 14 residues. The V gene's germline CDR1 is MNHEY and CDR2 SVGEGT. V was shortened by 0 bases and J by 4 bases, with 9 bases between the two germline ends. CDR3 protein: CASSYSGVPYGYTF. Here the CDR3 DNA reads TGTGCCAGCAGTTACTCGGGAGTTCCCTATGGCTACACCTTC.

The rearrangement uses TRBV28 and TRBJ1-6, with a possible D match to TRBD1 (6 bases). Per the germline V gene, CDR1 is MDHEN and CDR2 is SYDVKM. V lost 4 bases, J lost 3 bases, and 22 bases lay in between. The CDR3 is made up of 19 amino acids. The CDR3 sequence is CASSSDPQGPGYYNSPLHF. The CDR3 DNA is TGTGCCAGCAGTTCAGATCCTCAGGGGCCGGGGTACTATAATTCACCCCTCCACTTT.

The V and J genes are TRBV9 and TRBJ2-1; D is possibly TRBD2 (6 bases). The CDR3 totals 14 residues. Germline assignment: CDR1 SGDLS and CDR2 YYNGEE. Trimming left V 0 bases short and J 9 bases short, with 13 bases between. The CDR3 region is CASSVVSDYGEQFF. The CDR3 region has the DNA TGTGCCAGCAGCGTAGTTTCGGACTATGGTGAGCAGTTCTTC.

The V call is TRBV29-1, the J call TRBJ1-1, with D tentatively TRBD1 (5 bases). With 0 bases removed from V and 10 bases from J, the gap between germline ends came to 12 bases. The CDR3 length is 12 residues. Germline V CDR1 and CDR2: SQVTM, ANQGSEA. The chain's CDR3 is CSVEDLGVGAFF. As DNA, the CDR3 is TGCAGCGTTGAAGATCTAGGGGTGGGAGCTTTCTTT.

This chain uses TRBV6-5 with TRBJ1-4; weak D call: TRBD1 (6 bases). V lost 2 bases to trimming and J lost 2 bases, with 9 bases between them. CDR1 and CDR2 (germline): MNHEY, SVGAGI. CDR3 length: 15 amino acids. CDR3 nucleotides: TGTGCCAGCAGTTACGGTCAGGGGACTAATGAAAAACTGTTTTTT. It encodes CASSYGQGTNEKLFF.

Note on this clone: A read error may account for a junction end that differs from germline. CDR3 in amino acids: CASSQVLGTGWDEIF. The CDR3 DNA sequence: TGCGCCAGCAGCCAAGTACTGGGGACAGGCTGGGACGAGATCTTT. The chain uses TRBV4-1 and TRBJ1-1; 8 positions agree with TRBD1. The CDR3 runs 15 residues. From germline, CDR1 is MGHRA and CDR2 YSYEKL.

This chain joins TRBV6-5 and TRBJ1-5; 7 bases are shared with TRBD1. CDR3 size: 14 residues. V gave up 6 bases and J gave up 1 base; unmatched junction bases: 3. The germline V gene encodes CDR1 MNHEY and CDR2 SVGAGI. In nucleotides, the CDR3 is TGTGCCAGCAGGACAGGGTTAAGCAATCAGCCCCAGCATTTT. It specifies CASRTGLSNQPQHF.

The chain has TRBV18 and TRBJ2-7; tentatively, D is TRBD2 (5 bases). CDR3 size: 13 residues. V shed 2 bases and J shed 5 bases, with 10 bases lying between them. Per the germline V gene, CDR1 is KGHSH and CDR2 is LQKENI. The CDR3 bases are TGTGCCAGCTCACCATTTGGGAGCAACGAGCAGTACTTC. This gives the protein CASSPFGSNEQYF.

The rearrangement joins TRBV6-1 to TRBJ1-2, with 9 bases that match TRBD1. The germline gives CDR1 MNHNS, CDR2 SASEGT. The CDR3 consists of 15 residues. Trimming cost V 2 bases and J 4 bases; bases outside gene matches: 5. CDR3 region: CASSELGTGSYGYTF. CDR3 DNA sequence: TGTGCCAGCAGTGAATTGGGGACAGGGTCCTATGGCTACACCTTC.

The rearrangement links TRBV28 to TRBJ2-2; TRBD2 is a possible D gene (6 bases). The ends were cut back, 8 bases at V and 7 bases at J, with 11 bases in the middle. Germline V gene sequence: CDR1 MDHEN, CDR2 SYDVKM. The CDR3 totals 12 residues. In DNA, the CDR3 is TGTGCCAGCGGCCGGGGGAGCGGGGAGCTGTTTTTT. Translated, it gives CASGRGSGELFF.

The genes are TRBV7-2 and TRBJ2-1, with 11 bases fitting TRBD2. Trimming at V came to 5 bases and at J to 1 base, leaving 4 bases not matched to a gene. The length of the CDR3 is 16 residues. Looked up from germline, CDR1 is SGHTA and CDR2 is FQGNSA. The CDR3 region has the DNA TGTGCCAGCAGCAAGACTAGCGGGACTTCCTACAATGAGCAGTTCTTC. This translates into CASSKTSGTSYNEQFF.

As for this clone: Other DNA variants within this sample encode the same CDR3. The rearrangement uses TRBV3-1 (or the pseudogene TRBV3-2) and TRBJ2-7; perhaps TRBD2 as D (5 bases). The CDR3 runs 14 residues. CDR1 and CDR2 from the germline V gene are LGHDT and YNNKEL (reference sequence). The V end lost 4 bases, the J end lost 1 base, and 11 bases lay between the germline ends. CDR3 DNA sequence: TGTGCCAGCAGCCCCGGACTGGGATCCTACGAGCAGTACTTC. It codes for CASSPGLGSYEQYF.

This clone has more than one count but fewer than ten. The V and J genes are TRBV19 and TRBJ2-6; weak D call: TRBD1 (5 bases). The CDR3 totals 16 residues. CDR1 is LNHDA, CDR2 SQIVND, per germline (reference sequence). The V and J ends lost 7 bases and 2 bases respectively, with 15 bases between them. The CDR3 nucleotides are TGTGCCAGTAAGCAGGGTGACTCCGCTGGGGCCAACGTCCTGACTTTC. It translates to CASKQGDSAGANVLTF.

V is TRBV28 and J is TRBJ2-3, with a tentative D call TRBD2 (5 bases). Germline lookup yields CDR1 MDHEN and CDR2 SYDVKM. This CDR3 contains 14 residues. The V end lost 7 bases, the J end lost 6 bases, and 17 bases lay between the germline ends. The CDR3 reads CASILTPGEDTQYF. CDR3 sequence (DNA): TGTGCCAGCATCCTGACCCCCGGGGAGGATACGCAGTATTTT. Full variable domain (remainder filled in from reference TRBV28 and TRBJ2-3): DVKVTQSSRYLVKRTGEKVFLECVQDMDHENMFWYRQDPGLGLRLIYFSYDVKMKEKGDIPEGYSVSREKKERFSLILESASTNQTSMYLCASILTPGEDTQYFGPGTRLTVL.

The genes are TRBV5-1 and TRBJ1-2; TRBD1 might be the D (6 bases). This CDR3 is 16 amino acids long. V lost 4 bases, J lost 6 bases, and 22 bases lay in between. Germline V lookup: CDR1 SGHRS, CDR2 YFSETQ. CDR3 amino acids: CASSPRGEGIEDGYTF. The CDR3 DNA sequence: TGCGCCAGCAGCCCAAGGGGGGAGGGAATTGAGGATGGCTACACCTTC. Full variable domain (remainder filled in from reference TRBV5-1 and TRBJ1-2): KAGVTQTPRYLIKTRGQQVTLSCSPISGHRSVSWYQQTPGQGLQFLFEYFSETQRNKGNFPGRFSGRQFSNSRSEMNVSTLELGDSALYLCASSPRGEGIEDGYTFGSGTRLTVV.

V gene TRBV11-3 combines with J gene TRBJ2-7; 7 nucleotides line up with TRBD2. The germline CDR1 and CDR2 sequences are SGHNT and YENEEA. The J segment lost 7 bases and the V segment lost 0 bases, leaving 0 bases of the junction unmatched. The CDR3 length is 12 residues. CDR3 coding DNA: TGTGCCAGCAGCTTAGACGGGAGGGAGCAGTACTTC. Its protein product is CASSLDGREQYF.

The J gene is TRBJ1-6, the V gene TRBV3-1 (or the pseudogene TRBV3-2); no clear D gene. The germline gives CDR1 LGHDT, CDR2 YNNKEL (reference sequence). V gave up 4 bases and J gave up 0 bases, with 10 bases separating them. CDR3 length: 16 residues. CDR3 region: CASSPRSSSYNSPLHF. The CDR3 coding sequence is TGTGCCAGCAGCCCCCGATCGAGCTCCTATAATTCACCCCTCCACTTT.